The source of this T cell receptor (beta chain) is a study of shared clonotypes between healthy human individuals. Per the germline V gene, CDR1 is MNHEY and CDR2 is SMNVEV (reference sequence). The CDR3 length is 15 residues. V was clipped by 3 bases and J by 3 bases, with 11 bases between them. The donor population consisted of healthy HIV-negative adults with no recent acute infections or vaccinations. At deep level, the assay was performed. Evenly divided among several immunoSEQ plates was the genomic DNA of each subset. Original data processing: Junction-only immunoSEQ sequences carried no quality scores, so filtering differed. TCRdb's copy holds only in-frame clones and misses some; the assay was immunoSEQ multiplex PCR. V and J calls and clone size come straight from that table; D and trimming were deduced from the DNA. The repertoire holds roughly 490,000 clones, with 70% to 80% as singletons.

J is TRBJ2-2 and V is TRBV27, with a weak D call TRBD2 (5 bases). The TCR comes from a woman aged 40 to 50 in good health. Some clones in this sample may be carry-over from other donors' samples. Sequenced material: PBMCs. The CDR3 spells CASSLTGWDTGELFF. CDR3 bases: TGTGCCAGCAGTTTGACGGGGTGGGACACCGGGGAGCTGTTTTTT.